This TCR beta chain is drawn from a study of blood T cell repertoires in COVID-19. Overall study context: T cells, B-cell-depleted T cells, or PBMCs provided the cDNA or gDNA that served as material.

Original analysis: Estimated nucleated cell counts came from reference gene primer amplification. Repertoires were generated with immunoSEQ multiplex PCR, while TCRdb's copy carries only in-frame clones and drops some. Clonal size and the V and J genes are those of that table, whereas D and trimming came from the DNA. The sample records about 400,000 clones, roughly 90% being singletons. Participants were placed into cohorts based on the clinical history they reported. CDR3 size: 16 residues. V shed 1 base and J 6 bases; nucleotides not matched to a gene: 5. Germline V lookup: CDR1 KGHDR, CDR2 SFDVKD.

The sequencing input was PBMCs or T cells enriched from blood (not recorded which). This chain uses TRBV24-1 with TRBJ2-1; TRBD2 agrees at 10 bases. The receptor comes from a woman in her thirties with acute COVID-19. The CDR3 is CATSDFGAGGLNEQFF. Here the CDR3 DNA reads TGTGCCACCAGTGATTTTGGAGCGGGGGGGCTCAATGAGCAGTTCTTC.